This T cell receptor (beta chain) was identified during a study of CD8 T cells in Susac syndrome. The study's findings and limits: The study conceded that its TCR sequencing and HLA analysis involved relatively few individuals.

It was with random hexamers that about 0.45 to 1 ug RNA was reverse transcribed. The authors amplified TCR beta CDR3 across 54 Vbeta and 13 Jbeta using immunoSEQ multiplex PCR. TCRdb used MiXCR to reprocess the immunoSEQ multiplex PCR reads, holding one entry per CDR3 protein. The data show 100,000 to 150,000 distinct CDR3 sequences, roughly 94% seen once. This CDR3 has 14 residues. Germline assignment: CDR1 DFQATT and CDR2 SNEGSKA (reference sequence). The V gene lost 6 bases and the J gene lost 4 bases, with 13 bases spanning the gap. As regards this clonotype: Its antigen is not identified.

Peripheral blood CD8+ and CD4+ T cells were profiled by TCR beta sequencing. The rearrangement uses TRBV20-1 and TRBJ2-6; D is ambiguous. The TCR originated in a human donor with multiple sclerosis. Specimen: CD4+ T cells from PBMCs. In DNA, the CDR3 is TGCAGTGCCGAGGTGGTATCCGGGGCCAACGTCCTGACTTTC. Translating it yields CSAEVVSGANVLTF.